The 18 T cell receptor beta chains below all came from one sample that was sequenced in a study of blood T cell repertoires in COVID-19. This table comes from immunoSEQ multiplex PCR, and its TCRdb copy is limited to in-frame clones, with some not included. The table includes hundreds of thousands of clones, roughly four fifths detected once. The sequencing input was PBMCs or T cells enriched from blood (not recorded which). The receptors here all came from a middle-aged man who had been exposed to COVID-19.

The gene calls are TRBV2 and TRBJ2-5; TRBD2 matches 7 bases. This CDR3 has 13 residues. Per the germline V gene, CDR1 is SNHLY and CDR2 is FYNNEI. V trimming: 7 bases; J trimming: 5 bases; junction bases outside the gene matches: 7. The CDR3 nucleotides are TGTGCCAGCACGGGGGGTGAGGGGGAGACCCAGTACTTC. This translates into CASTGGEGETQYF.

This sequence joins TRBV19 and TRBJ1-1; TRBD1 aligns across 7 bases. The V gene end was trimmed by 3 bases and the J gene end by 4 bases; junction bases not matched to a gene: 2. CDR3 length: 13 residues. The V gene's germline CDR1 is LNHDA and CDR2 SQIVND (reference sequence). Here the CDR3 DNA reads TGTGCCAGTAGTATCCAGGGGGTCACTGAAGCTTTCTTT. It specifies CASSIQGVTEAFF.

The rearrangement links TRBV7-9 to TRBJ2-1; 8 bases are a match to TRBD2. Germline V CDR1 and CDR2: SEHNR, FQNEAQ (reference sequence). The CDR3 has 17 residues. Losses at the gene ends were 6 bases for V and 3 bases for J; bases not matched to a gene: 13. The CDR3 DNA sequence: TGTGCCAGCAGTCCTCCTAAGCGGGAGAGGGGCTACAATGAGCAGTTCTTC. This encodes CASSPPKRERGYNEQFF.

The chain carries TRBV2 and TRBJ2-5, with 9 bases lining up with TRBD1. The V gene end was trimmed by 6 bases and the J gene end by 1 base; junction bases not matched to a gene: 3. The CDR3 runs to 14 residues. Germline lookup yields CDR1 SNHLY and CDR2 FYNNEI. In DNA form, the CDR3 reads TGTGCCAGCAGGGACAGGGGTGGCCAAGAGACCCAGTACTTC. Its translation: CASRDRGGQETQYF.

The DNA of the CDR3 is TGTGCCACCAGGGACAGGGGTTCAACTAATGAAAAACTGTTTTTT. This encodes CATRDRGSTNEKLFF. The chain uses TRBV19 and TRBJ1-4; 10 positions match TRBD1. The junction had 5 bases not matched to a gene; V was cut back by 10 bases and J by 0 bases. In germline, CDR1 is LNHDA, CDR2 SQIVND (reference sequence). This CDR3 region has 15 residues.

The chain joins TRBV27 to TRBJ2-1, with TRBD2 identical over 7 bases. With 5 bases clipped from V and 8 bases from J, the junction kept 12 bases outside the gene matches. CDR3 size: 15 residues. Germline CDR1 is MNHEY and CDR2 is SMNVEV (reference sequence). In nucleotides, the CDR3 is TGTGCCAGCAGTACCTATATGGGGGGGTCTTATGAGCAGTTCTTC. This sequence encodes CASSTYMGGSYEQFF.

V gene TRBV11-3 combines with J gene TRBJ2-7; a weak D match, TRBD2 (5 bases). The CDR3 loop spans 14 amino acids. V lost 8 bases, J lost 1 base, and 15 bases lay in between. In germline, CDR1 is SGHNT, CDR2 YENEEA. This chain's CDR3 is CASFPAVGSYEQYF. In DNA form, the CDR3 reads TGTGCCAGCTTTCCAGCGGTTGGGTCCTACGAGCAGTACTTC.

This chain joins TRBV4-1 and TRBJ1-5, with 9 nucleotides matching TRBD1. Losses at the gene ends were 1 base for V and 9 bases for J; bases not matched to a gene: 10. The germline V gene encodes CDR1 MGHRA and CDR2 YSYEKL. The CDR3 is made up of 16 amino acids. DNA of the CDR3: TGCGCCAGCAGCCAAGCGGGACAGGGCCTTCAACGGCCCCAGCATTTT. This gives the protein CASSQAGQGLQRPQHF.

The gene calls are TRBV18 and TRBJ2-5, with a possible D match to TRBD2 (5 bases). V was trimmed by 5 bases and J by 5 bases, leaving 12 bases between them. The CDR3 is made up of 13 amino acids. Germline V gene sequence: CDR1 KGHSH, CDR2 LQKENI. Written as DNA, the CDR3 is TGTGCCAGCTCATCGAATAGGGAGGAGACCCAGTACTTC. It specifies CASSSNREETQYF.

The chain uses TRBV30 and TRBJ1-6; D ambiguous. The V gene's germline CDR1 is GTSNPN and CDR2 SVGIG (reference sequence). Trimming took off 3 bases at V and 10 bases at J, with 25 bases between the two ends. The CDR3 extends over 17 amino acids. CDR3 protein: CAWSASIMSFLTSPLHF. CDR3 in DNA: TGTGCCTGGAGCGCATCCATTATGAGCTTCCTTACCTCACCCCTCCACTTT.

This sequence joins TRBV5-5 and TRBJ2-1; 8 bases line up with TRBD2. The CDR3 is 13 amino acids. Germline V gives CDR1 SGHKS, CDR2 YYEKEE (reference sequence). V lost 4 bases and J lost 6; bases outside the gene matches: 3. The CDR3 DNA reads TGTGCCAGCAGCCCAGGGACTAGCAATGAGCAGTTCTTC. Translation: CASSPGTSNEQFF.

The V and J genes are TRBV7-9 and TRBJ2-7; unclear D gene. CDR3 length: 13 residues. Germline V CDR1 and CDR2: SEHNR, FQNEAQ (reference sequence). V gave up 1 base and J gave up 0 bases, with 4 bases separating them. The CDR3 spells CASSLVSSYEQYF. The CDR3 nucleotides read TGTGCCAGCAGCTTAGTCAGCTCCTACGAGCAGTACTTC.

The V call is TRBV3-1 (or the pseudogene TRBV3-2), the J call TRBJ1-2, with D tentatively TRBD1 (5 bases). The germline CDR1 and CDR2 sequences are LGHDT and YNNKEL (reference sequence). CDR3 length equals 16 residues. V lost 0 bases to trimming and J lost 7 bases, with 18 bases between them. As DNA, the CDR3 is TGTGCCAGCAGCCAAGAAGTTGGCAGGGTAGTCTCTGGCTACACCTTC. Amino acid sequence: CASSQEVGRVVSGYTF.

V is TRBV30 and J is TRBJ2-7, with 9 positions matching TRBD1. This CDR3 is built from 15 residues. After removal of 0 bases from V and 4 bases from J, the junction contained 7 bases not matched to a gene. Germline CDR1 is GTSNPN and CDR2 is SVGIG (reference sequence). The CDR3 nucleotides read TGTGCCTGGAGTGTAAGTGGGACAGGGAAATACGAGCAGTACTTC. Residues: CAWSVSGTGKYEQYF.

This chain connects TRBV24-1 to TRBJ2-1; D not resolved. The CDR3 extends over 14 amino acids. Germline values: CDR1 KGHDR, CDR2 SFDVKD. The V and J ends lost 3 bases and 7 bases respectively, with 12 bases between them. The CDR3 reads CATSDRYSENEQFF. CDR3 nucleotides: TGTGCCACCAGTGATCGCTACTCCGAAAATGAGCAGTTCTTC.

The gene calls are TRBV2 and TRBJ1-1; TRBD1 might be the D (6 bases). The CDR3 has 13 residues. V was shortened by 5 bases and J by 4 bases, with 11 bases between the two germline ends. Germline-derived CDR1 and CDR2 are SNHLY and FYNNEI. The CDR3 nucleotides read TGTGCCAGCAGTTACAGGGCAGGCACTGAAGCTTTCTTT. Translated, it gives CASSYRAGTEAFF.

This clone was counted at least ten times. The chain is built from TRBV5-1 and TRBJ2-7, with TRBD2 matching over 9 bases. Germline lookup yields CDR1 SGHRS and CDR2 YFSETQ. V gave up 1 base and J gave up 4 bases; unmatched junction bases: 9. This CDR3 region has 16 residues. CDR3 sequence: CASSLSVSGRLYEQYF. The CDR3 nucleotides read TGCGCCAGCAGCTTGTCGGTTAGCGGGAGACTGTACGAGCAGTACTTC.

This clone was detected a few times. The chain has TRBV7-2 and TRBJ1-2, with a tentative D call TRBD1 (6 bases). Germline CDR1 SGHTA, CDR2 FQGNSA. This CDR3 comprises 14 residues. Trimming cost V 3 bases and J 2 bases, with 10 bases left between them. The CDR3 here is CASSFAQGNYGYTF. DNA of the CDR3: TGTGCCAGCAGCTTCGCTCAGGGGAACTATGGCTACACCTTC.